Here is one TCR beta chain with its context. What this receptor recognizes is not known. There are no base qualities to consult, and no much larger clone falls within one base. In total, 500 to 700 healthy bone marrow donors made up the cohort. At the time of sampling, every cohort member was nominally healthy, though immune exposures that went unrecorded were likely present. The donor was CMV seronegative and was included in the group of under 450 seronegative cohort members. Every donor gave a peripheral blood sample, and the peripheral blood mononuclear cells from that sample were used for TCR beta sequencing. The Qiagen DNeasy Blood Extraction Kit was used to extract genomic DNA from the blood cell samples. V is reduced by 2 bases and J by 5 bases, leaving a spacing of 20 bases between them. Measured from the cysteine to the phenylalanine, the CDR3 is 17 residues long. Just CDR3 DNA is preserved here, 51 bases in frame from base 1. CDR1 ENHRY and CDR2 SYGVKD were looked up in the germline V gene.

The data were taken from a study of cytomegalovirus exposure and HLA in healthy donors (TCRdb year 2017). Background on the whole study: According to an earlier analysis of several hundred of the donors, about 180 million T cells yielded 90 million to 140 million unique TCR beta sequences and 276 Gb of sequence data. About 330 gigabases of sequencing data and 70 million to 95 million unique TCR sequences made up an early release that covered approximately 700 HLA-typed donors. Of the roughly 410 genotyped donors, 81% were placed in the genetic ancestry cluster associated with self-reported Caucasian donors. The study aimed to test whether cataloging public T cell receptors could reveal signatures of past pathogen exposure. The T cell repertoires of some 670 subjects were profiled by immunosequencing and related to cytomegalovirus serostatus. Besides the first cohort of 550 to 750 subjects, a separate validation cohort made up of roughly 120 different subjects was used. The study combined high-throughput TCR immunosequencing, statistical association of individual TCRs with disease status, and machine learning to predict cytomegalovirus infection status. In a later analysis, previously published TCR beta repertoires from about 640 donors were re-analyzed and high-resolution HLA genotyping was added so that TCR occurrence patterns could be studied. In the later analysis, no new phenotypic data were used to find candidate immune exposures; instead, reliance was placed on TCR beta sequences and their occurrence across donors. In an earlier analysis of 587 of the donors, high-throughput TCR beta sequencing was used to judge whether each TCR beta V gene segment behaved as functional or pseudogenic. Donor age, sex, ethnicity and CMV serostatus were compiled alongside the repertoire data. A later genetic analysis used genome-wide SNP genotypes for about 65% of the roughly 700 donors, treating that subset as a discovery cohort. Every discovery cohort repertoire had been produced on one sequencing platform. Both class I and class II loci were covered by HLA typing, at four-digit resolution. Typing coverage varied by locus: roughly 629-640 donors for A, B, C, DRB1 and DQB1; under 550 for DQA1; approximately 610 for DPA1; 450 to 480 for DPB1. Roughly five DR-DQ haplotypes were handled as single units for association and clustering because linkage in the cohort was strong. On average, approximately 250,000 unique TCR beta nucleotide sequences were sequenced per donor among more than 350 genotyped donors of the cohort, with roughly 18% of those sequences being non-productive.

The library was produced with the immunoSEQ multiplex PCR assay. A mixture of 60 forward primers for TCR Vbeta segments and 13 reverse primers for TCR Jbeta segments was used in the multiplex PCR. The CDR3 region of rearranged TCR beta genes was amplified from genomic DNA with a multiplex PCR assay. The Illumina HiSeq System was used to sequence the amplified TCR beta libraries as 87-base-pair reads. Concerning the study's data processing: A later analysis counted about 82 million unique TCR beta chains across the 670 or so repertoires, and roughly 9.9 million of these chains were shared by at least two donors. Raw reads were error-corrected and collapsed into unique sequences with a nearest-neighbor algorithm that merged closely related sequences to remove PCR and sequencing errors. To assign V, D and J gene segments, CDR3 sequences were aligned to IMGT reference sequences. For a sequence to be retained, at least a six-nucleotide match to both a V gene segment and a J gene segment was required. Rearrangements were called productive when the CDR3 lacked stop codons and stayed in frame with V and J; all others were non-productive. CDR3 was defined according to IMGT convention as the region running from the second conserved V-encoded cysteine to the conserved J-encoded phenylalanine. The earlier analysis of some 540 of the donors excluded any sequence lacking an unambiguous match to a single V gene segment. In an earlier analysis of about 590 of the donors, a V segment was called functional when productive rearrangements were above 56.7%, and segregating when the standard deviation between donors exceeded 5%. A statistical classification framework was built to diagnose cytomegalovirus status from the catalog of TCR beta chain sequences. V and J gene assignment, in a later analysis, came from comparing TCR nucleotide sequences with IMGT/GENE-DB human TR gene sequences. Using the TCRdist pipeline, a later analysis assigned CDR3 sequences along with most-parsimonious VDJ recombination scenarios. In a later analysis, each TCR beta chain was defined by its CDR3 amino acid sequence together with its V-gene family, and reads lacking a unique V-gene family were excluded. To address suspected cross-contamination and a sequencing artifact, a later analysis removed 450 to 700 highly shared, low-generation-probability nucleotide sequences. In a later analysis, a clonal expansion index was calculated for each public chain from normalized within-repertoire ranks of inferred template counts. In a later analysis, generation probabilities were computed with a VDJ recombination model fitted to out-of-frame rearrangements, and the resulting probabilities were checked against IGoR. A later analysis scored TCR-TCR, TCR-HLA and TCR-CMV co-occurrence with hypergeometric tests, applying a repertoire-size bias correction to TCR pairs. False discovery rates were estimated in a later analysis by permuting HLA or CMV assignments 20 times. In a later analysis, co-occurring TCRs were grouped using DBSCAN, with TCRdist sequence similarity added in when clustering inside HLA-allele-positive subsets. Repertoires with fewer than 30,000 or more than 120,000 public chains, plus five repertoires with anomalous nucleotide sharing, were excluded from co-occurrence clustering. TCRdb limited this immuneACCESS table to in-frame rearrangements with V and J called. A share of clones is missing; checked studies link under half to unresolved V genes, and the rest is unexplained. From that table come the V and J calls and clone size; the DNA was used to work out D and trimming. Within this sample are some 130,000 clones, with roughly three quarters of them counted one time only. Together, the top ten hold 2% to 2.5% of the sample.

Overall study outcomes, separate from this receptor: Roughly uniform sequencing depth across donors was assumed in presence/absence analyses, although this assumption may not hold. At a false discovery rate of 0.05, a later analysis linked around 15,000 TCR beta sequences to specific HLA alleles. In an earlier analysis of approximately 600 of the donors, most TCR beta V segments were observed in productive rearrangements about 87% or about 30% of the time, broadly matching IMGT annotations. Correlated functional status among segregating V segments might be attributable to linkage disequilibrium, but an unknown experimental factor could not be ruled out. Some IMGT-functional V segments, including TRBV6-2 and TRBV6-3, could not be told apart with the 87-base-pair reads, so those segments were excluded. A cluster of highly shared sequence variants was judged likely to represent a technical artifact of the sequencing pipeline. A total of around 150 TCR beta chains were listed by the study as associated with cytomegalovirus. According to the authors, the approach could potentially be generalized to other disease states and immunological phenotypes. A further reported finding was that TCR beta sequences accurately predicted the HLA-A and HLA-B alleles for most subjects in the first cohort. A later analysis reported that several top co-occurrence clusters appeared linked to parvovirus B19, influenza, CMV and Epstein-Barr virus. In a later analysis, most CMV-associated TCR beta chains were found to appear HLA-restricted, with HLA associations seemingly driven largely by CMV exposure. Because HLA typing was missing for some donors at each locus, association tests included only the typed subset. In this cohort, only TCR beta chains were sequenced, and detectable features were limited by the absence of alpha or paired-chain data. In a later analysis, HLA-associated TCR beta chains were found to be more clonally expanded and to have lower generation probabilities than equally common non-associated chains. An association between a missense DCLRE1C variant and V-gene and J-gene trimming of TCR beta chains was found in a later genetic analysis and replicated in an independent cohort. Three of the identified cytomegalovirus-associated TCR beta chains were confirmed in vitro to be specific for cytomegalovirus antigens. Most TCR sequences were observed very rarely across donors, whereas some public TCRs were present in many individuals. Cytomegalovirus status was reported to be diagnosed by the classifier with high specificity and sensitivity in both the original and validation cohorts. When HLA alleles, especially DR and DQ, strongly co-occurred, TCR associations were difficult to assign to individual alleles. The only immune exposure information available for the cohort was CMV serostatus. The earlier analysis of approximately 560 of the donors excluded approximately 17 rarely observed V segments, including chromosome 9 orphons, because counts were too low. A later analysis found that TCR association rates varied across HLA loci, with DRB1 alleles showing the most associated TCRs and HLA-C alleles the fewest. Compared with the roughly 720-donor mean, donors in an Asian-associated ancestry cluster had fewer N-insertions in productive TCRs, according to a later genetic analysis.

The chain employs TRBV10-3 and TRBJ2-3; possibly the D gene is TRBD2, per 6 matching bases. The sample was PBMCs. The TCR comes from a man in his thirties or forties in good health and CMV-seronegative. CDR3 region: CAISEPPGLRGGDTQYF. The DNA sequence is given as TGTGCCATCAGTGAGCCGCCGGGACTCAGAGGCGGAGATACGCAGTATTTT.